Shown below are 12 T cell receptor beta chains from a single sample sequenced in a study of a mutant IDH1 vaccine in newly diagnosed glioma. Time point meaning: week 47, end of study. In the vaccine, a single dose held 300 ug of the mutant IDH1 20-mer peptide, along with topical imiquimod. These receptors' targets are unknown. Clones were sequenced by immunoSEQ multiplex PCR, and TCRdb holds only the in-frame ones, with some missing. The table lists about 85,000 clones, just under 90% of them singletons. This sample comprised PBMCs, obtained from a glioma patient whose treatment included an IDH1 peptide vaccine. Receptors originate from a woman aged 45-60 years with glioma.

V and J are TRBV4-2 and TRBJ2-5; perhaps TRBD2 as D (6 bases). The CDR3 contains 13 residues. V was clipped by 1 base and J by 5 bases, with 8 bases between them. CDR1 is LGHNA and CDR2 is YNFKEQ in the germline V gene. CDR3 loop: CASSQAGVETQYF. CDR3 DNA: TGTGCCAGCAGCCAAGCGGGGGTGGAGACCCAGTACTTC.

The DNA of the CDR3 is TGTGCCAGCAGTCAGTGGGACAGGGTTAATGAAAAACTGTTTTTT. It encodes CASSQWDRVNEKLFF. This sequence joins TRBV6-5 and TRBJ1-4; the match to TRBD1 covers 9 bases. CDR1 and CDR2 from the germline V gene are MNHEY and SVGAGI. J gave up 4 bases and V 5 bases, and 5 bases lay outside the gene matches. The CDR3 sequence is 15 residues long.

The chain uses TRBV28 and TRBJ2-7; 7 nucleotides match TRBD2. The length of the CDR3 is 15 residues. Germline assignment: CDR1 MDHEN and CDR2 SYDVKM. Germline trimming cut 6 bases from V and 0 bases from J; bases unmatched to any gene: 8. In DNA, the CDR3 is TGTGCCAGCAGCCTGGGGGGGTCCCTCTCCTACGAGCAGTACTTC. Encoded protein: CASSLGGSLSYEQYF.

The chain has TRBV9 and TRBJ2-7, with D perhaps being TRBD1 or TRBD2 (5 bases each). Between the trimmed V and J ends, which lost 0 bases and 3 bases, there was a span of 10 bases. Germline CDR1 reads SGDLS; CDR2 reads YYNGEE. The CDR3 runs to 14 residues. The CDR3 region is CASSVGGVSYEQYF. The CDR3 DNA is TGTGCCAGCAGCGTAGGAGGGGTAAGCTACGAGCAGTACTTC.

V and J are TRBV19 and TRBJ2-2; D gene uncertain. Germline loops: CDR1 LNHDA, CDR2 SQIVND (reference sequence). V was cut by 5 bases and J by 1 base, with 5 bases left in between. There are 13 residues in the CDR3. CDR3 protein: CASSYRNTGELFF. Written as DNA, the CDR3 is TGTGCCAGTAGTTACAGGAACACCGGGGAGCTGTTTTTT.

This rearrangement joins TRBV5-1 to TRBJ2-7, with TRBD2 matching over 14 bases. Germline assignment: CDR1 SGHRS and CDR2 YFSETQ. Trimming took 4 bases from V and 2 from J; bases not matched to a gene: 20. CDR3 length equals 21 residues. Here the CDR3 DNA reads TGCGCCAGCAGCCTGAACCCCGGACTAGCGGGAGGCATTTCGATTACCTACGAGCAGTACTTC. It translates to CASSLNPGLAGGISITYEQYF.

The V and J genes are TRBV12-5 and TRBJ2-1, with 11 bases aligning to TRBD2. With V trimmed by 1 base and J by 3 bases, 5 bases remained unmatched. Germline V gene lookup returns CDR1 LGHNT and CDR2 FRNRAP. The CDR3 extends over 17 amino acids. CDR3 loop: CASGLAIAGGYYNEQFF. In nucleotides, the CDR3 is TGTGCTAGTGGTTTGGCCATAGCGGGAGGGTACTACAATGAGCAGTTCTTC.

The rearrangement joins TRBV14 to TRBJ1-2; TRBD1 aligns across 7 bases. CDR1 and CDR2 from the germline V gene are SGHDN and FVKESK. The CDR3 contains 15 residues. V gave up 0 bases and J gave up 8 bases; unmatched junction bases: 9. CDR3: CASSQDVRGRGGYTF. In DNA, the CDR3 is TGTGCCAGCAGCCAAGATGTAAGGGGGCGTGGAGGCTACACCTTC.

The chain carries TRBV6-1 and TRBJ2-2; 7 nucleotides align to TRBD2. After removal of 7 bases from V and 1 base from J, the junction contained 6 bases not matched to a gene. The CDR3 covers 15 residues. Germline CDR1 reads MNHNS; CDR2 reads SASEGT. DNA of the CDR3: TGTGCCAGCACAAGGGAGGGCGGGAACACCGGGGAGCTGTTTTTT. Amino acid sequence: CASTREGGNTGELFF.

DNA of the CDR3: TGCAGTGGGACAGGAGGGACTGAAGCTTTCTTT. Translating it yields CSGTGGTEAFF. The gene calls are TRBV20-1 and TRBJ1-1; TRBD1 matches at 7 bases. CDR1 and CDR2 (germline): DFQATT, SNEGSKA (reference sequence). CDR3 length equals 11 residues. Trimming at V came to 7 bases and at J to 5 bases, leaving 4 bases not matched to a gene.

The chain uses TRBV11-2 and TRBJ2-3; D call uncertain. Germline assignment: CDR1 SGHAT and CDR2 FQNNGV. Trimming shortened V by 2 bases and J by 6 bases, and 6 bases separated the two germline ends. The CDR3 extends over 12 amino acids. CDR3 protein: CASSLNRDTQYF. CDR3 DNA: TGTGCCAGCAGCTTAAATCGGGATACGCAGTATTTT.

This clone was seen a single time. V usage is TRBV10-1 and J usage is TRBJ2-5, with D possibly TRBD1 on 5 matching bases. The CDR3 runs to 15 residues. V was trimmed by 0 bases and J by 5 bases, leaving 13 bases between them. Germline values: CDR1 WNHNN, CDR2 SYGVQD (reference sequence). The CDR3 region has the DNA TGCGCCAGCAGTGAGTCGGGCAGGGTATTCGAGACCCAGTACTTC. It codes for CASSESGRVFETQYF.